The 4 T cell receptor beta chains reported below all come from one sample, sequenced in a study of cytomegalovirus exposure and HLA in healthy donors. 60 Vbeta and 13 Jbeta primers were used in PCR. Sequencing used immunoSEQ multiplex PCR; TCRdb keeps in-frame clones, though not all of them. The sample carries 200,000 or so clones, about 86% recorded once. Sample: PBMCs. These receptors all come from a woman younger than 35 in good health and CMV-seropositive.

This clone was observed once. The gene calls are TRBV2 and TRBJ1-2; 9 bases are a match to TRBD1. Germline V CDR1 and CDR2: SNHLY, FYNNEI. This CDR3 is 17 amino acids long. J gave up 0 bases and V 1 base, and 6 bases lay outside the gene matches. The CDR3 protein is CASSEVHRGLTNYGYTF. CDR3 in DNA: TGTGCCAGCAGTGAAGTACACAGGGGGCTTACTAACTATGGCTACACCTTC.

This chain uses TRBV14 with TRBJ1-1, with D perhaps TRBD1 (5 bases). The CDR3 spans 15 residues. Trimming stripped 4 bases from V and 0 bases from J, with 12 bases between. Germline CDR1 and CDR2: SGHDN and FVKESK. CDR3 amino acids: CASSPWGGVNTEAFF. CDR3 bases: TGTGCCAGCAGCCCTTGGGGGGGAGTGAACACTGAAGCTTTCTTT. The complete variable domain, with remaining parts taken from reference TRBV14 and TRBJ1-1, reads EAGVTQFPSHSVIEKGQTVTLRCDPISGHDNLYWYRRVMGKEIKFLLHFVKESKQDESGMPNNRFLAERTGGTYSTLKVQPAELEDSGVYFCASSPWGGVNTEAFFGQGTRLTVV.

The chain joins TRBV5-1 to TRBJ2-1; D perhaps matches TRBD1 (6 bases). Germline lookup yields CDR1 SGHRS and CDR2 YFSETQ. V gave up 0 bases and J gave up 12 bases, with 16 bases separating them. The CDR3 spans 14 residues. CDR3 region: CASSLGGDNPRQFF. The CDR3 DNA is TGCGCCAGCAGCTTGGGTGGGGACAACCCTAGGCAGTTCTTC.

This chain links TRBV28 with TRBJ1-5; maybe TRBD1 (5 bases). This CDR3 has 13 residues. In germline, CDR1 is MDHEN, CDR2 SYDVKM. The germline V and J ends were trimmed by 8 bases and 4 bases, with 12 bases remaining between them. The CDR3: CASSGPRNQPQHF. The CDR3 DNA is TGTGCCAGCTCAGGGCCCCGGAATCAGCCCCAGCATTTT.